The text below deals with one T cell receptor (beta chain). Its target is not known. The authors gated naive CD8 T cells as CD8+CD4-CCR7+CD45RA+ for sorting. This record comes from a study of molecular identifiers for immune sequencing clone quantification. Study background: Replicate RNA came from 20,000 or 100,000 naive CD8 cells and was split five ways, and four parts were sequenced. Overall study results and limits: More than 98% of effector molecules, versus under 1% of naive-cell molecules, belonged to clones above 20 RNA copies.

Previously described methods and listed TCR primers were used for bulk TCR libraries. TCRdb reprocessed the PCR reads with MiXCR, giving one entry per CDR3 protein. Of around 470,000 distinct CDR3 sequences listed, around 23% are singletons. The germline V gene encodes CDR1 DFQATT and CDR2 SNEGSKA (reference sequence). V was trimmed by 0 bases and J by 0 bases, leaving 10 bases between them. CDR3 length: 15 residues. Specimen: naive CD8+ T cells from blood, with Jurkat cell RNA spiked in. Subset of the sample: FACS-sorted CD8+CD4-CCR7+CD45RA+ naive T cells. This chain links TRBV20-1 with TRBJ2-3; D call uncertain. The receptor's source is a human donor in good health. Some libraries in this study had Jurkat cell RNA spiked in. In nucleotides, the CDR3 is TGCAGTGCTAGAGATTGGGCGAGAAGCACAGATACGCAGTATTTT. The encoded protein is CSARDWARSTDTQYF.